This T cell receptor (beta chain) stems from a study of blood T cells in healthy people across ages. Findings and limits, study-wide: From one million sequenced T cells, diversity estimates were lower bounds. With donor CMV status unknown, expanded clonotype changes were possibly confounded. Per-million-T-cell TCR beta diversity fell roughly linearly with age.

Germline V gene lookup returns CDR1 KGHDR and CDR2 SFDVKD. The J segment lost 6 bases and the V segment lost 2 bases, leaving 15 bases of the junction unmatched. This CDR3 comprises 18 residues. About this clonotype itself: What it binds is not known.

It was with a sample-barcoded 5' primer and a J-beta primer mix that a second PCR of about 6 to 12 cycles was run. TCRdb called the 5' RACE reads again in MiXCR, with one record for every CDR3 protein. The data show some 1,500,000 distinct CDR3 sequences, 40% to 45% seen once. This chain links TRBV24-1 with TRBJ2-3; 8 bases fit TRBD2. The sample consisted of blood. The receptor's source is a woman younger than 30 in good health. CDR3 DNA sequence: TGTGCCACCAGTGATTCAGTCGGCGGGAGGAGATCTACGGATACGCAGTATTTT. As protein: CATSDSVGGRRSTDTQYF.